This entry concerns a single T cell receptor beta chain. The target of this receptor is not known. Base qualities were left out, and no much larger clone turns up one base away. V trim: 0 bases; J trim: 5 bases; unmatched bases: 4. The germline V gene provides CDR1 SGHDT and CDR2 YYEEEE. Its CDR3 holds 16 amino acids, cysteine through phenylalanine. The kept DNA is CDR3 alone, 48 bases in frame from the first base. Using the deep immunoSEQ assay, TCR CDR3 regions were amplified from genomic DNA by multiplex PCR. For each cell subset, the extracted genomic DNA was distributed evenly across all wells of several immunoSEQ 96-well plates, and each plate served as one replicate. For sorted subsets, each replicate PCR was loaded with roughly 0.2 ug genomic DNA, equivalent to roughly 30,000 T cell genomes. Purified libraries were quantified with a Qubit 3.0 fluorometer, sized on a Bioanalyzer 2100, and re-quantified with the KAPA Library Quantification kit. Every immunoSEQ 96-well plate was sequenced on a separate single-read 150-cycle Illumina NextSeq 550 flow cell. The study's own analysis went as follows. The immunoSEQ output contained only junctional sequences without quality scores, so filtering could not match that applied to full-length reads. To assign V/J genes and CDR3, sequences were annotated using PyIR, a Python wrapper for IgBLAST v1.9, with IMGT germline references. Reads were filtered out if the reads had weak V/J assignments (E-value above 1e-6), no CDR3, stop codons, out-of-frame junctions, or ambiguous translated residues. V3J clonotypes were defined as sequences sharing the same inferred V gene, J gene, and CDR3 amino acid sequence. The percentage overlap between two repertoires was calculated by dividing the number of shared unique clonotypes by the size of the smaller repertoire. Three approaches were used to assess repertoire richness: RTK rarefaction, the Chao1 estimator, and Recon v2.1 estimates of unobserved clonotypes. Generation probabilities for all TCRbeta clonotypes obtained by the gDNA method from several donors were computed using OLGA. As stored in TCRdb, this immuneACCESS dataset retains in-frame rearrangements with V and J assigned. A fraction of the clones does not appear; measured against another copy, unresolved V genes explain less than half of the discrepancy, and the remainder lacks a known reason. Clone size and the V and J calls come from that table; the DNA yielded D and trimming. The sample records some 2,000,000 clones, 85% to 95% of which are singletons. The ten largest clones capture 0.1% to 0.15% of the sample.

The data stem from a study of shared clonotypes between healthy human individuals (dated by TCRdb to about 2020). The study in broad terms: The cohort comprised a couple of women and three men aged 18 to 49 years. To estimate repertoire size and how much clonotype sharing occurs between individuals, the study deeply sequenced the blood TCR repertoires of 4 to 6 healthy adults. Libraries were prepared and TCR repertoires were sequenced by different laboratories using diverse techniques, in order to increase sequencing depth and limit assay-specific biases. Leukapheresis yielded between about 0.9 and 8.9 billion PBMCs per donor. For each donor, three plates each were used for CD4 naive and CD4 memory, two plates were used for CD8 naive, and one plate was used for CD8 memory.

Healthy HIV-negative adults with no recently reported acute infections or vaccinations were included as donors. Every donor was a Caucasian adult living in Nashville, Tennessee, USA. CD4+ T cells were enriched by magnetic negative selection; naive cells were then positively selected on CD45RA, and the negative fraction formed the memory subset. After blood collection by leukapheresis, PBMCs were isolated using Ficoll-Histopaque density gradient centrifugation and then cryopreserved in the vapor phase of liquid nitrogen. Analytical flow cytometry was used to check the purity and quantity of each magnetically sorted T cell population. From each sorted fraction, genomic DNA was isolated and quantified by UV absorbance on a Nanodrop 2000c. The paper as a whole reports these results and caveats: Sampling was limited to blood, and TCR repertoires in tissue likely differ from TCR repertoires in blood. Across several donors, approximately 5% of naive CD4, approximately 3.5% of naive CD8, 2% to 2.5% of memory CD4, and approximately 0.4% of memory CD8 clonotypes were shared. Because the study included a small number of donors, the genetic and exposure-history diversity represented was limited. Rarefaction of sorted-subset datasets indicated incomplete sequencing despite the large sequencing depth. Higher generation probabilities were observed for clonotypes shared by all four sorted-subset donors than for non-shared clonotypes. Pairwise subsampling led to the expectation that sequencing depth would affect the degree of clonotype sharing among donors. Estimated clonotype richness was generally larger for naive than for memory subsets.

This chain is built from TRBV5-6 and TRBJ2-2; TRBD2 aligns with 10 central bases. This receptor was identified in a man aged 18 to 35 in good health. Sequenced: naive CD4+ T cells sorted from blood. The cell subset or site label for this specimen denotes: CD45RA+ positively selected. The base sequence is TGTGCCAGCAGCTTGGGTCCGGGACTAGCGACCGGGGAGCTGTTTTTT. This codes for CASSLGPGLATGELFF.